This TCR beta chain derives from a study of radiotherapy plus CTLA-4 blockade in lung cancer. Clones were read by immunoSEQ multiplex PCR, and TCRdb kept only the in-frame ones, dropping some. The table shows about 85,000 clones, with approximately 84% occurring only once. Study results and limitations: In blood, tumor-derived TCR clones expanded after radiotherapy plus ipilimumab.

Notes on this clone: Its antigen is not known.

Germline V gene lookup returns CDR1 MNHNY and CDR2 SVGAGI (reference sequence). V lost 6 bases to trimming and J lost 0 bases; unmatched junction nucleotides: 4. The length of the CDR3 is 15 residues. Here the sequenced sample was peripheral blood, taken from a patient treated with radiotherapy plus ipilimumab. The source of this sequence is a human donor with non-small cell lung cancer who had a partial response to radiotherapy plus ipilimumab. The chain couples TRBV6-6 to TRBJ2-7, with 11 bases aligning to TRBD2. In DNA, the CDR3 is TGTGCCAGCAGGCCGACTAGCGGGGACTCCTACGAGCAGTACTTC. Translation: CASRPTSGDSYEQYF.